These 9 T cell receptor beta chains came from one sample sequenced in a study of T cell repertoires in cytomegalovirus infection. TCRdb itself ran the reads through MiXCR, one entry per CDR3 protein. The repertoire consists of fewer than 700,000 distinct CDR3 sequences, with less than 25% occurring once and the leading ten covering approximately 8%. The sequenced material came from CD8+ T cells from PBMCs. The source is a human donor in good health (CMV status not recorded). Some clones in this sample may be carry-over from other donors' samples.

This clonotype has a handful of counts. The chain carries TRBV20-1 and TRBJ1-1; 7 bases are shared with TRBD1. The V gene end was trimmed by 4 bases and the J gene end by 1 base; junction bases not matched to a gene: 12. CDR1 and CDR2 (germline): DFQATT, SNEGSKA (reference sequence). The CDR3 totals 16 residues. The CDR3 is CSATGQVKFGNTEAFF. In DNA, the CDR3 is TGCAGTGCTACCGGACAGGTGAAGTTTGGGAACACTGAAGCTTTCTTT.

This rearrangement joins TRBV7-9 to TRBJ1-2; the D is unclear. CDR1 is SEHNR, CDR2 FQNEAQ, per germline (reference sequence). The CDR3 totals 13 residues. V dropped 5 bases and J dropped 6 bases, with 13 bases sitting between them. CDR3: CASSPRVRDGYTF. The CDR3 region has the DNA TGTGCCAGCAGCCCCCGAGTACGGGATGGCTACACCTTC. Looking up the rest from reference TRBV7-9 and TRBJ1-2 gives the full variable domain: DTGVSQNPRHKITKRGQNVTFRCDPISEHNRLYWYRQTLGQGPEFLTYFQNEAQLEKSRLLSDRFSAERPKGSFSTLEIQRTEQGDSAMYLCASSPRVRDGYTFGSGTRLTVV.

This clonotype was seen repeatedly, ten times or more. The chain joins TRBV7-8 to TRBJ2-7, with 7 bases matching TRBD1. Germline assignment: CDR1 SGHVS and CDR2 FQNEAQ. Losses at the gene ends were 5 bases for V and 6 bases for J; bases not matched to a gene: 10. The CDR3 spans 14 residues. This chain's CDR3 is CASSAIDRATEQYF. CDR3 nucleotide sequence: TGTGCCAGCAGCGCCATTGACAGGGCCACCGAGCAGTACTTC. The full variable domain, its missing parts supplied by reference TRBV7-8 and TRBJ2-7, is GAGVSQSPRYKVAKRGQDVALRCDPISGHVSLFWYQQALGQGPEFLTYFQNEAQLDKSGLPSDRFFAERPEGSVSTLKIQRTQQEDSAVYLCASSAIDRATEQYFGPGTRLTVT.

CDR3 sequence: CASRKRGGRQPQHF. The CDR3 nucleotides read TGCGCCAGCAGGAAACGGGGAGGACGGCAGCCCCAGCATTTT. This rearrangement joins TRBV23-1 to TRBJ1-5; D unresolved. TRBV23-1 qualifies as an ORF whose function is uncertain. V gave up 6 bases and J gave up 7 bases, with 16 bases separating them. The CDR3 sequence is 14 residues long.

The V and J genes are TRBV2 and TRBJ2-7, with D possibly called TRBD1 or TRBD2 (5 bases each). Germline loops: CDR1 SNHLY, CDR2 FYNNEI. The CDR3 has 12 residues. Trimming stripped 3 bases from V and 4 bases from J, with 7 bases between. CDR3 sequence (DNA): TGTGCCAGCAGTGAGGGGGAGTACGAGCAGTACTTC. It yields the protein CASSEGEYEQYF. Filled out from reference TRBV2 and TRBJ2-7, the complete variable domain reads EPEVTQTPSHQVTQMGQEVILRCVPISNHLYFYWYRQILGQKVEFLVSFYNNEISEKSEIFDDQFSVERPDGSNFTLKIRSTKLEDSAMYFCASSEGEYEQYFGPGTRLTVT.

The chain uses TRBV14 and TRBJ2-5; TRBD2 matches at 13 bases. Per germline, CDR1 SGHDN and CDR2 FVKESK. Trimming removed 0 bases from V and 1 base from J; junction bases left unmatched: 5. This CDR3 has 18 residues. Written as DNA, the CDR3 is TGTGCCAGCAGCCAAGAACCCTGGACTAGCGGGGGCCAAGAGACCCAGTACTTC. Protein: CASSQEPWTSGGQETQYF.

A note on this clonotype: Just one base apart from a much larger clone, this may be a read error. V usage is TRBV14 and J usage is TRBJ1-1; 7 nucleotides agree with TRBD1. V shed 4 bases and J 3 bases; nucleotides not matched to a gene: 8. Germline V gene sequence: CDR1 SGHDN, CDR2 FVKESK. This CDR3 is built from 15 residues. The CDR3, as DNA: TGTGCCAGCAGCCCTTGGACAGGTAGGCACACTGAAGCTTTCTTT. The encoded protein is CASSPWTGRHTEAFF.

This clonotype occurred many times. The rearrangement uses TRBV2 and TRBJ1-6; the D is unclear. Between the trimmed V and J ends, which lost 4 bases and 4 bases, there was a span of 11 bases. CDR3 length: 15 amino acids. CDR1 is SNHLY and CDR2 is FYNNEI in the germline V gene. Written as DNA, the CDR3 is TGTGCCAGCAGTGGAAGGACCCCTTATAATTCACCCCTCCACTTT. Translating gives CASSGRTPYNSPLHF.

The sample holds a few counts of this clonotype. The rearrangement joins TRBV20-1 to TRBJ2-7, with TRBD2 matching over 9 bases. The germline CDR1 and CDR2 sequences are DFQATT and SNEGSKA (reference sequence). Unmatched junction bases numbered 14, after V lost 1 base and J lost 1 base. The CDR3 covers 18 residues. The CDR3 here is CSARGFRIAGDFSYEQYV. The DNA for the CDR3 is TGCAGTGCTAGAGGGTTTCGGATAGCGGGGGATTTTTCCTACGAGCAGTACGTC.